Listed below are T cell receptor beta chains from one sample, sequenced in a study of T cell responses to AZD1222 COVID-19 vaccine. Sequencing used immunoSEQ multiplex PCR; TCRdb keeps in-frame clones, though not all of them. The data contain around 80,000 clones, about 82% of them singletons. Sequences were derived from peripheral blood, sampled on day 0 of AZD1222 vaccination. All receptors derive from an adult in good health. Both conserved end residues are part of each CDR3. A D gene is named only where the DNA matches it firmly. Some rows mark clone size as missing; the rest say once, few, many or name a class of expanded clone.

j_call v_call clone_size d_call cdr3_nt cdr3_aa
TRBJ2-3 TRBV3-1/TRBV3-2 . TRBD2 TGTGCCAGCAGCCAAGAGCGGGGCGGGGGATTAGATACGCAGTATTTT CASSQERGGGLDTQYF
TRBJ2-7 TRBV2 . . TGTGCCAGCAGCGCCCTCCATGGGGAGCAGTACTTC CASSALHGEQYF
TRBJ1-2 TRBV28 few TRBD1 TGTGCCAGCAGTTCCGCAGACAGGGTAAAAGGCTACACCTTC CASSSADRVKGYTF
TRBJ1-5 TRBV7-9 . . TGTGCCAGCAGCTTAGGGGGGGTTAATCAGCCCCAGCATTTT CASSLGGVNQPQHF
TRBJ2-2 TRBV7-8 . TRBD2 TGTGCCAGCAGCCAAGCCCCGGGACTACTCACCGGGGAGCTGTTTTTT CASSQAPGLLTGELFF
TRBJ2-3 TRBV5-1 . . TGCGCCAGCAGCTCCAGGGGCCTTTCGTCTAGCACAGATACGCAGTATTTT CASSSRGLSSSTDTQYF
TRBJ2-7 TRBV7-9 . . TGTGCCAGCAGCCCCCTTGAGGTCTCCTACGAGCAGTACTTC CASSPLEVSYEQYF
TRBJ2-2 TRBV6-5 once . TGTGCCAGCAGCCCACAGGGCGCCAACACCGGGGAGCTGTTTTTT CASSPQGANTGELFF
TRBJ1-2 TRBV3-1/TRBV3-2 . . TGTGCCAGTCATCAAGGGGACGATGGCTACACCTTC CASHQGDDGYTF
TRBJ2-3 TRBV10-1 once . TGCGCCAGCAGTGAGCAGGGGCAAACAGATACGCAGTATTTT CASSEQGQTDTQYF
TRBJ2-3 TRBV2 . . TGTGCCAGCAGCGAGGCGTGGGCCCGCACAGATACGCAGTATTTT CASSEAWARTDTQYF
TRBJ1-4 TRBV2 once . TGTGCCAGCAGTGATAGGGGAGAACCTAATGAAAAACTGTTTTTT CASSDRGEPNEKLFF
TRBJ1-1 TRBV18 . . TGTGCCAGCTCACCATACGATGGGAACACTGAAGCTTTCTTT CASSPYDGNTEAFF
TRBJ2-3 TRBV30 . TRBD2 TGTGCCTGGAGTGTAGCTAGCGGAGCCTCAGATACGCAGTATTTT CAWSVASGASDTQYF